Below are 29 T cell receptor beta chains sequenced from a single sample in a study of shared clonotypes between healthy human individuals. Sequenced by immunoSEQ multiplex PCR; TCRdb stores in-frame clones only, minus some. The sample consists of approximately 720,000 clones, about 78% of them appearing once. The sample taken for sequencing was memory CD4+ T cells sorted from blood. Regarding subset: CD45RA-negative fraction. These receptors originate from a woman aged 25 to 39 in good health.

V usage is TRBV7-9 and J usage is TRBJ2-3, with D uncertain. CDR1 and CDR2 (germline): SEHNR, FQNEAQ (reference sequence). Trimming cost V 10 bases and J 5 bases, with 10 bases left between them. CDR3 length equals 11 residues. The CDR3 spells CATARQDTQYF. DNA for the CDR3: TGTGCCACCGCTCGGCAAGATACGCAGTATTTT. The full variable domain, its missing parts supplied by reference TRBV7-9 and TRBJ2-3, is DTGVSQNPRHKITKRGQNVTFRCDPISEHNRLYWYRQTLGQGPEFLTYFQNEAQLEKSRLLSDRFSAERPKGSFSTLEIQRTEQGDSAMYLCATARQDTQYFGPGTRLTVL.

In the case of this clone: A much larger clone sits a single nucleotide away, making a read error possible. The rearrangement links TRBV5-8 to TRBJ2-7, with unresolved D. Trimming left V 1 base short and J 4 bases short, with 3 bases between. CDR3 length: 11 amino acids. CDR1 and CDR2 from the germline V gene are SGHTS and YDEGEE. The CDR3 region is CASSLNYEQYF. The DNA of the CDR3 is TGTGCCAGCAGCTTGAATTACGAGCAGTACTTC. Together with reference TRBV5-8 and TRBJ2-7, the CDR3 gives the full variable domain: EAGVTQSPTHLIKTRGQQATLRCSPISGHTSVYWYQQALGLGLQFLLWYDEGEERNRGNFPPRFSGRQFPNYSSELNVNALELEDSALYLCASSLNYEQYFGPGTRLTVT.

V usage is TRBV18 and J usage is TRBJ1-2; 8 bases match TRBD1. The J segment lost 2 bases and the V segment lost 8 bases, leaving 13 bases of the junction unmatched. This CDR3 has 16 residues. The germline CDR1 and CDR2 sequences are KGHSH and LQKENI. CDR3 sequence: CASRPFVGQGNYGYTF. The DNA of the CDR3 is TGTGCCAGCCGCCCGTTCGTCGGACAGGGAAACTATGGCTACACCTTC. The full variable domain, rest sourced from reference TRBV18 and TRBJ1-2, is NAGVMQNPRHLVRRRGQEARLRCSPMKGHSHVYWYRQLPEEGLKFMVYLQKENIIDESGMPKERFSAEFPKEGPSILRIQQVVRGDSAAYFCASRPFVGQGNYGYTFGSGTRLTVV.

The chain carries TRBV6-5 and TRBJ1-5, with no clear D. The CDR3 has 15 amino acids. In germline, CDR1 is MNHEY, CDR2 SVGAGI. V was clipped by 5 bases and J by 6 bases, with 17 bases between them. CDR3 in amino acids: CASSMLTDAAQPQHF. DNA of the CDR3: TGTGCCAGCAGTATGTTGACCGACGCGGCTCAGCCCCAGCATTTT.

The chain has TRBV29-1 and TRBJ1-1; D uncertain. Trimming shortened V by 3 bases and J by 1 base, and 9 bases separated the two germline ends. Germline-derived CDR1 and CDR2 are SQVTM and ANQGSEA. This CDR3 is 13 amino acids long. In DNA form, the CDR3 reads TGCAGCGTTGACGACGGCCGGAACACTGAAGCTTTCTTT. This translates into CSVDDGRNTEAFF. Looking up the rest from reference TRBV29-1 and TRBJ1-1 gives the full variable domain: SAVISQKPSRDICQRGTSLTIQCQVDSQVTMMFWYRQQPGQSLTLIATANQGSEATYESGFVIDKFPISRPNLTFSTLTVSNMSPEDSSIYLCSVDDGRNTEAFFGQGTRLTVV.

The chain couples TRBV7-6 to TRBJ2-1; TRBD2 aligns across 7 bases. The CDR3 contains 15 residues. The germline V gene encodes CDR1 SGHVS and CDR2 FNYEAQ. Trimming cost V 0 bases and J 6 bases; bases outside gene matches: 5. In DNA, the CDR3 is TGTGCCAGCAGCTTAGCGGGAGGGTGGACCAATGAGCAGTTCTTC. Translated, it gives CASSLAGGWTNEQFF.

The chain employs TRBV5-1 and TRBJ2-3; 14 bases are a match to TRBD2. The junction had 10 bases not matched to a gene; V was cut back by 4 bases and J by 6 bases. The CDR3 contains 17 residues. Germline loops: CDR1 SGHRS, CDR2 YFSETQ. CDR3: CASSRGLAGGAGDTQYF. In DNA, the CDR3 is TGCGCCAGCAGCCGCGGACTAGCGGGAGGCGCAGGCGATACGCAGTATTTT.

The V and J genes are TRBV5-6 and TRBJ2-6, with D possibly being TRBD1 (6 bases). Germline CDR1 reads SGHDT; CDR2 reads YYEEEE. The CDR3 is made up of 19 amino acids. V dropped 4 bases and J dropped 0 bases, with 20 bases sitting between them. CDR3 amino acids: CASSRGQLSWTSGANVLTF. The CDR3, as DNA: TGTGCCAGCAGCCGGGGACAACTCTCCTGGACCTCTGGGGCCAACGTCCTGACTTTC.

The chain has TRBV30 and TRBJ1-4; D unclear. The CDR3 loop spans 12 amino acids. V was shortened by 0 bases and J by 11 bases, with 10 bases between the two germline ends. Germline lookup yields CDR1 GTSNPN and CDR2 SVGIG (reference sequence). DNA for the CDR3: TGTGCCTGGAGTGTACTCGGTAGCAAACTGTTTTTT. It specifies CAWSVLGSKLFF.

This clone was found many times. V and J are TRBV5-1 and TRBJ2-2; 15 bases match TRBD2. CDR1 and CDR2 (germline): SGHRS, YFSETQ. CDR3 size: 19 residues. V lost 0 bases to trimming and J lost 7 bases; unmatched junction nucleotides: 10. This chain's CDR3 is CASSLASRTSGRGVGELFF. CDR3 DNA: TGCGCCAGCAGCTTGGCCTCTCGGACTAGCGGGAGGGGAGTCGGGGAGCTGTTTTTT. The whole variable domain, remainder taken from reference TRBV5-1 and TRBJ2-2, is KAGVTQTPRYLIKTRGQQVTLSCSPISGHRSVSWYQQTPGQGLQFLFEYFSETQRNKGNFPGRFSGRQFSNSRSEMNVSTLELGDSALYLCASSLASRTSGRGVGELFFGEGSRLTVL.

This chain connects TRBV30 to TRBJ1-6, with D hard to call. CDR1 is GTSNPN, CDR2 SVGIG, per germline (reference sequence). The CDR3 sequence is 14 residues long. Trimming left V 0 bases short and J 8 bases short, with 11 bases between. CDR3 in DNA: TGTGCCTGGAGTGTACTAGACGGATATTCACCCCTCCACTTT. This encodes CAWSVLDGYSPLHF.

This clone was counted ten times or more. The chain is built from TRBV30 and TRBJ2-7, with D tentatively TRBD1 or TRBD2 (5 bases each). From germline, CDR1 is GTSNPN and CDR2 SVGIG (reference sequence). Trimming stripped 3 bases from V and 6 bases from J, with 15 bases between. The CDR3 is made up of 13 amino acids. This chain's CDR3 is CAWRLGTSGEQYF. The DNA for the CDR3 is TGTGCCTGGAGACTCGGGACGTCTGGCGAGCAGTACTTC.

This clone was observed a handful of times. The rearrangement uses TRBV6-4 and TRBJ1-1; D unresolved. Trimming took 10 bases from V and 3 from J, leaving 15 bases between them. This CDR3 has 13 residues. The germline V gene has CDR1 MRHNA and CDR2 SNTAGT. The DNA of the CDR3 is TGTGCCACCGCCATTAACGTTGACACTGAAGCTTTCTTT. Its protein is CATAINVDTEAFF.

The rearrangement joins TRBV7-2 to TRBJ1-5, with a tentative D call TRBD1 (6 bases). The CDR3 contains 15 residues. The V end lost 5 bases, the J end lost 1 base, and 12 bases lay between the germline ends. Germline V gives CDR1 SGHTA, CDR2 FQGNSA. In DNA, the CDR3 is TGTGCCAGCAGCCCCTGGGGGGCGAGCAATCAGCCCCAGCATTTT. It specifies CASSPWGASNQPQHF.

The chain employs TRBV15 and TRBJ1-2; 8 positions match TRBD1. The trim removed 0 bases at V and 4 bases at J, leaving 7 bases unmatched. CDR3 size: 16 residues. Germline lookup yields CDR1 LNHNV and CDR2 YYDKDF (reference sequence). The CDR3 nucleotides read TGTGCCACCAGCAGAGACCCACGGGACAGGATCTATGGCTACACCTTC. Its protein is CATSRDPRDRIYGYTF.

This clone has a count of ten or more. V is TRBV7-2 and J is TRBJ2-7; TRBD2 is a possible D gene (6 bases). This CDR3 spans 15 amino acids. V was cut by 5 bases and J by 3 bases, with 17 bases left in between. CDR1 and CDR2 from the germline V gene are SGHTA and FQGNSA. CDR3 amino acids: CASSGAASVDYEQYF. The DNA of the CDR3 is TGTGCCAGCAGCGGGGCGGCTAGCGTGGACTACGAGCAGTACTTC.

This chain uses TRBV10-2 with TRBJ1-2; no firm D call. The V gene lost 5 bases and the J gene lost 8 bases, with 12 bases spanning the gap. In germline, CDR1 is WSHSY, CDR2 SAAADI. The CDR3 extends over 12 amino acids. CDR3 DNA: TGCGCCAGCAGTCGAGCTGGGGAAGGCTACACCTTC. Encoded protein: CASSRAGEGYTF.

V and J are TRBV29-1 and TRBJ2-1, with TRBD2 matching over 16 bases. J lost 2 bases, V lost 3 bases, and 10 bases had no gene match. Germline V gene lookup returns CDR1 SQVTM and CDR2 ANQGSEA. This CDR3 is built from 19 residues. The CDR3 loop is CSVESPGLAGGKPYNEQFF. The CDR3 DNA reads TGCAGCGTTGAGTCCCCGGGACTAGCGGGAGGGAAGCCCTACAATGAGCAGTTCTTC.

The CDR3 DNA follows: TGTGCCAGCAGCTTGGATATCAGTACAGAGGGGGGGCGGCAGTTCTTC. Translating it yields CASSLDISTEGGRQFF. The chain combines TRBV5-8 with TRBJ2-1, with a weak D call TRBD2 (7 bases). The germline V gene has CDR1 SGHTS and CDR2 YDEGEE. CDR3 length: 16 amino acids. The V gene lost 0 bases and the J gene lost 12 bases, with 22 bases spanning the gap.

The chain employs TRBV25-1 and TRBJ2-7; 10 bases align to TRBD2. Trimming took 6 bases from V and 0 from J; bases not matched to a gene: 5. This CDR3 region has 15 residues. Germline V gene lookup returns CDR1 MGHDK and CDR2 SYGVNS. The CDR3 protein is CASRRTSGASYEQYF. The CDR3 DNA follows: TGTGCCAGCAGACGCACTAGCGGGGCCTCCTACGAGCAGTACTTC.

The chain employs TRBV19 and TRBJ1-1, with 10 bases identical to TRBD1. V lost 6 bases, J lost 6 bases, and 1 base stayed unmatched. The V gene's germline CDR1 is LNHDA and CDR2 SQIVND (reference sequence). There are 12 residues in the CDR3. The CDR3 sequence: CASRGQGPEAFF. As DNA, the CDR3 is TGTGCCAGTAGGGGACAGGGGCCTGAAGCTTTCTTT. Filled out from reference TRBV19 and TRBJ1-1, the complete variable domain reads DGGITQSPKYLFRKEGQNVTLSCEQNLNHDAMYWYRQDPGQGLRLIYYSQIVNDFQKGDIAEGYSVSREKKESFPLTVTSAQKNPTAFYLCASRGQGPEAFFGQGTRLTVV.

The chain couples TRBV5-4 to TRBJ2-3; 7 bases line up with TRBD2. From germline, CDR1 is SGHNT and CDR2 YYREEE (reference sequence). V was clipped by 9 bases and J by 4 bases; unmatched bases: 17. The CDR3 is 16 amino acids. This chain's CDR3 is CATSPLGGSFADTQYF. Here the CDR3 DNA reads TGTGCCACCTCCCCATTGGGCGGGAGCTTCGCAGATACGCAGTATTTT.

For the CDR3, the DNA is TGTGCCAGCAGCGCCCGGACTAGCGGGAGGGCCAATGAGCAGTTCTTC. Translated, it gives CASSARTSGRANEQFF. V and J are TRBV11-3 and TRBJ2-1; 15 nucleotides line up with TRBD2. Germline V CDR1 and CDR2: SGHNT, YENEEA. This CDR3 is 16 amino acids long. V trimming: 5 bases; J trimming: 6 bases; junction bases outside the gene matches: 5.

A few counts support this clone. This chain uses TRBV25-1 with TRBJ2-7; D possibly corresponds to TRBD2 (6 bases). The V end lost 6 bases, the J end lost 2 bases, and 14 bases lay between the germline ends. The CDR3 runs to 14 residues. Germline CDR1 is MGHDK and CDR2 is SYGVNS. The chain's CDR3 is CASSHSGGTYEQYF. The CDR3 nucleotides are TGTGCCAGCAGCCATTCGGGCGGGACCTACGAGCAGTACTTC.

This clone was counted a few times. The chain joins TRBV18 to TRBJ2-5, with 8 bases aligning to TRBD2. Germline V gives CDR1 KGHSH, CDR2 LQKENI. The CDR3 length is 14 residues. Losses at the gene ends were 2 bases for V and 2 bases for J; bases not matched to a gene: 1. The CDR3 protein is CASSPSGGQETQYF. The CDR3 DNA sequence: TGTGCCAGCTCACCATCGGGAGGGCAAGAGACCCAGTACTTC.

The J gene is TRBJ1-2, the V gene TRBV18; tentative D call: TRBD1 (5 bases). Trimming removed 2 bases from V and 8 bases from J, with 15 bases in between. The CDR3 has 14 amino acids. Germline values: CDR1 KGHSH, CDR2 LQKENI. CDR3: CASSPGTAVSGYTF. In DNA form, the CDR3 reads TGTGCCAGCTCACCAGGGACGGCCGTATCGGGCTACACCTTC.

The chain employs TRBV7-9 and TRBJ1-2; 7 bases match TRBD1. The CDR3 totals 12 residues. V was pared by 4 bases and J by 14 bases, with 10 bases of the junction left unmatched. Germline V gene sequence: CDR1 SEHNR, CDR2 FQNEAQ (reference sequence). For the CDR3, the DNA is TGTGCCAGCAGCTCCCGACAGGGTCCATGGACCTTC. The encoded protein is CASSSRQGPWTF.

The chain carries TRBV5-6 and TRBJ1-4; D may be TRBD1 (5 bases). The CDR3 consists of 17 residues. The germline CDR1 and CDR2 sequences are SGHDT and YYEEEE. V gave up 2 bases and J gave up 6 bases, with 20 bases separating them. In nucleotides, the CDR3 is TGTGCCAGCAGCTTATTCATCGGGGCAGTACCATATGAAAAACTGTTTTTT. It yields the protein CASSLFIGAVPYEKLFF.

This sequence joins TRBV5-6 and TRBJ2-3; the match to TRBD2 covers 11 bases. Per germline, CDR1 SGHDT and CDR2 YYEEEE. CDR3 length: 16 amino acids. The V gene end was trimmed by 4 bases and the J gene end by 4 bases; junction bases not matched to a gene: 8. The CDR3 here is CASSQTSGSFPDTQYF. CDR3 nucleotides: TGTGCCAGCAGCCAAACTAGCGGGAGTTTCCCAGATACGCAGTATTTT.